The T cell receptor (beta chain) under discussion was sequenced for a study of blood T cell repertoires in COVID-19. Study-level background: Acute and convalescent COVID-19 specimens originated in the United States, Italy and Spain. PBMCs, B-cell-depleted T cells, or T cells provided the cDNA or gDNA that made up the material.

Original analysis: Nucleated cell counts were estimated from reference gene primer amplification. This table comes from immunoSEQ multiplex PCR, and its TCRdb copy is limited to in-frame clones, with some not included. V, J and clone size reflect that table, while D and trimming were determined from the DNA. There are some 110,000 clones in the sample; around 90% occur only once, and 6.5% to 8.5% lies in the top ten. About this clone: The junction and the germline gene differ at one end; a read error may be behind it.

In germline, CDR1 is WNHNN, CDR2 SYGVQD (reference sequence). The length of the CDR3 is 15 residues. This clonotype was obtained from a human donor in a cohort sampled during active COVID-19. The sample consisted of peripheral blood. The genes are TRBV10-1 and TRBJ2-7; D gene ambiguous. The chain's CDR3 is CASSEKVWASHEQYF. The CDR3 nucleotides read TGCGCCAGCAGTGAGAAGGTTTGGGCCTCCCACGAGCAGTACTTC.